The sequence of this TCR beta chain was determined in a study of blood T cell repertoires in COVID-19. The wider study: The analysed material was cDNA or gDNA that came from T cells, B-cell-depleted T cells, or PBMCs.

Methods used by the authors: Reference gene primer amplification yielded estimated nucleated cell counts. Some clones are missing from TCRdb's copy, which holds only in-frame ones; the method was immunoSEQ multiplex PCR. V and J calls and clone size are copied from that table; D and trimming were computed from the DNA. The sample holds roughly 150,000 clones, about four fifths seen once. The CDR3 has 13 amino acids. The germline CDR1 and CDR2 sequences are GTSNPN and SVGIG (reference sequence). V was clipped by 0 bases and J by 3 bases, with 7 bases between them. In its sample, this clone was seen a few times.

The sequenced material came from peripheral blood. V gene TRBV30 combines with J gene TRBJ2-3; the D is unclear. The receptor was isolated from a woman older than 75 with acute or convalescent COVID-19. The DNA for the CDR3 is TGTGCCTGGAGTGTACAAGCGACAGATACGCAGTATTTT. Translating gives CAWSVQATDTQYF.